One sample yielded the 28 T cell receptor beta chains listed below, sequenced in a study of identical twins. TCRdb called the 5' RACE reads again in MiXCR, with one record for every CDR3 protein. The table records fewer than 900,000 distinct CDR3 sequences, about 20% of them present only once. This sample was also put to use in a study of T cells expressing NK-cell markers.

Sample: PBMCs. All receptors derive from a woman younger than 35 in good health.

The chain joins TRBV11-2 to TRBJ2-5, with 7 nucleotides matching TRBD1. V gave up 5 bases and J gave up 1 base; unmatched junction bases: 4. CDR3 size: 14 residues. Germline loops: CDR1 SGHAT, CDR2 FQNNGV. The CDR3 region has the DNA TGTGCCAGCAGCCAAGACAGGGTCCAAGAGACCCAGTACTTC. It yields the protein CASSQDRVQETQYF.

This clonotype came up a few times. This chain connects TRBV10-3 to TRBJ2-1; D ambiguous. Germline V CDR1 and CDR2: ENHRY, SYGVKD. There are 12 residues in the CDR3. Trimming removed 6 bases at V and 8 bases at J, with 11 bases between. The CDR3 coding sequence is TGTGCCATCAGCTTCGGTGAGGATGAGCAGTTCTTC. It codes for CAISFGEDEQFF.

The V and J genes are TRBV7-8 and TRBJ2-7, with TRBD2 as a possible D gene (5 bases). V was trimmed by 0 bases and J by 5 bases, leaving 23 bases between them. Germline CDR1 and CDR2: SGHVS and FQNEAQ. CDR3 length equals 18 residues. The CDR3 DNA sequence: TGTGCCAGCAGCTTAGCGCGATCCATGACGGGGTCTATGGACGAGCAGTACTTC. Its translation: CASSLARSMTGSMDEQYF.

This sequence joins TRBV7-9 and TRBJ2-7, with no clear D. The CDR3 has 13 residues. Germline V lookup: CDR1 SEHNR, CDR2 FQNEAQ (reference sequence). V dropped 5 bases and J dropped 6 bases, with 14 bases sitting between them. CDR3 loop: CASSRPRQGEQYF. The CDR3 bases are TGTGCCAGCAGCCGGCCTAGGCAAGGCGAGCAGTACTTC.

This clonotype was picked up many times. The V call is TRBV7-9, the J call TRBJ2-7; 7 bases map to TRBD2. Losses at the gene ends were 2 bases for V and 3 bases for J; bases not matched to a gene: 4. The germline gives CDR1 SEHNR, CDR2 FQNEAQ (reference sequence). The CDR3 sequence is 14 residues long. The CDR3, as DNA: TGTGCCAGCAGCTTATCGGGCGGGGGCTACGAGCAGTACTTC. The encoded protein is CASSLSGGGYEQYF.

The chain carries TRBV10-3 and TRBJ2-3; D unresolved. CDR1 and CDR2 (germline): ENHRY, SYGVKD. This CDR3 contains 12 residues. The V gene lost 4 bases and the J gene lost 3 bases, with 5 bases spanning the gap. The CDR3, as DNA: TGTGCCATCAGTGTAATGACAGATACGCAGTATTTT. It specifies CAISVMTDTQYF.

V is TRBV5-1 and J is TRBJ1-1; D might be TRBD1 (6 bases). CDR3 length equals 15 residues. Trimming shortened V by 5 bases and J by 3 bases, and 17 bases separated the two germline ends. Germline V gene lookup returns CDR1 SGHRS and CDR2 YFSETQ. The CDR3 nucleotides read TGCGCCAGCAGGGGGGCCAGTGAATATGACACTGAAGCTTTCTTT. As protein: CASRGASEYDTEAFF.

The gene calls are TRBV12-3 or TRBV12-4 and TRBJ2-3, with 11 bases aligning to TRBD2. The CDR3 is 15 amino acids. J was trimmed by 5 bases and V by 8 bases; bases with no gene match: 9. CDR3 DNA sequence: TGTGCCAGCGGAACTATAGCGGGAGGGGTAGATACGCAGTATTTT. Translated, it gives CASGTIAGGVDTQYF.

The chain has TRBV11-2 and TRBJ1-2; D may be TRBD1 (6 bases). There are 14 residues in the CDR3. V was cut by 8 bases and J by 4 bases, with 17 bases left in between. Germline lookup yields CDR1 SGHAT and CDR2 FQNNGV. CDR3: CASLGGTGGYGYTF. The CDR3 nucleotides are TGTGCCAGCCTCGGGGGCACCGGCGGCTATGGCTACACCTTC.

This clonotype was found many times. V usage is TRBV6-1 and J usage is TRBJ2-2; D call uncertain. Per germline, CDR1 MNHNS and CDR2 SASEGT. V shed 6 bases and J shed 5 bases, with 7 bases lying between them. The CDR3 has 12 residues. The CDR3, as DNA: TGTGCCAGCAGACTGGTGACCGGGGAGCTGTTTTTT. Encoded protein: CASRLVTGELFF.

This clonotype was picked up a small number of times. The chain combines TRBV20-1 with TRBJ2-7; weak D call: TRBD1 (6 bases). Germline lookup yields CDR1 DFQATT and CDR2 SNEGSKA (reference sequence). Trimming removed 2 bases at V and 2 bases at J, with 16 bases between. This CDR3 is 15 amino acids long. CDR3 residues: CSARLTRDTAYEQYF. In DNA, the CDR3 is TGCAGTGCTAGATTAACCCGGGACACCGCCTACGAGCAGTACTTC.

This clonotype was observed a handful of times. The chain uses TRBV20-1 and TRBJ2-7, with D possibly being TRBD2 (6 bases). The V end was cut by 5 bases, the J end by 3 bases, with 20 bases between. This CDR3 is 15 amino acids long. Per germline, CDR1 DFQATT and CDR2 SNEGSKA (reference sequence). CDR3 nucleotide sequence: TGCAGTGCTTCCCCTAGCGTCCACCGGGTCTACGAGCAGTACTTC. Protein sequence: CSASPSVHRVYEQYF.

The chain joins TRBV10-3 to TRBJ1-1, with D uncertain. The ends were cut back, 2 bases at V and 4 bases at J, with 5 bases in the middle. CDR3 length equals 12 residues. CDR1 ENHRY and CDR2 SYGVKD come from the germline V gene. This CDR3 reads CAISEGVTEAFF. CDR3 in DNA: TGTGCCATCAGTGAGGGGGTCACTGAAGCTTTCTTT.

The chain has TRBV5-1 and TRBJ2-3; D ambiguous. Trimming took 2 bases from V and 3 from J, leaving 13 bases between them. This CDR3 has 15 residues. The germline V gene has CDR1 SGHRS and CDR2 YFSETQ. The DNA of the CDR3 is TGCGCCAGCAGCTTAGCTATGGGGAAGACAGATACGCAGTATTTT. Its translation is CASSLAMGKTDTQYF. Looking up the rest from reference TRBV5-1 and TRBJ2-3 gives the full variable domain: KAGVTQTPRYLIKTRGQQVTLSCSPISGHRSVSWYQQTPGQGLQFLFEYFSETQRNKGNFPGRFSGRQFSNSRSEMNVSTLELGDSALYLCASSLAMGKTDTQYFGPGTRLTVL.

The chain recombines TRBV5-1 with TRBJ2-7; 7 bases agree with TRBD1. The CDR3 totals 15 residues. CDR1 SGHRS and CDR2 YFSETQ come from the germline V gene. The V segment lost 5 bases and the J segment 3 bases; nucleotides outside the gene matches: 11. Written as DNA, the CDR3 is TGCGCCAGCAGGCGGACAGGCCTACGCTTCTACGAGCAGTACTTC. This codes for CASRRTGLRFYEQYF.

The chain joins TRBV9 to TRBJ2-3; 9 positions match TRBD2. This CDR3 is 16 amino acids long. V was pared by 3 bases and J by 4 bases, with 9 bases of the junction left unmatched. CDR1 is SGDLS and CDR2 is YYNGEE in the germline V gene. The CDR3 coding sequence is TGTGCCAGCAGCGAGGAGCGGGGGGCCGTGGCAGATACGCAGTATTTT. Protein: CASSEERGAVADTQYF.

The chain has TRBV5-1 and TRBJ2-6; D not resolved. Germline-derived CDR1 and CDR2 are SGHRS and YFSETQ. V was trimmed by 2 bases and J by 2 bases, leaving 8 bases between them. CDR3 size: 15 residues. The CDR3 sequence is CASSLSDPGANVLTF. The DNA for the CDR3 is TGCGCCAGCAGCTTATCGGATCCTGGGGCCAACGTCCTGACTTTC.

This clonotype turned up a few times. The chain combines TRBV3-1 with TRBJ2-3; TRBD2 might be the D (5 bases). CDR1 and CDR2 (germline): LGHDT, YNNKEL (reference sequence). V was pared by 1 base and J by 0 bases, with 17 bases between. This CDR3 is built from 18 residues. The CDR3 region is CASSQVYGGSESTDTQYF. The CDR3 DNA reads TGTGCCAGCAGCCAAGTTTATGGAGGCAGCGAGAGCACAGATACGCAGTATTTT.

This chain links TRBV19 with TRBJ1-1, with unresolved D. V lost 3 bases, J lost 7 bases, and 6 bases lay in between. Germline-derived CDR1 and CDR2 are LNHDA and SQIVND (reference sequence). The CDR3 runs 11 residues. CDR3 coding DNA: TGTGCCAGTAGTATCTATGGTGAAGCTTTCTTT. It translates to CASSIYGEAFF. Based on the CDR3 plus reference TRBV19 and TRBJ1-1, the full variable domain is DGGITQSPKYLFRKEGQNVTLSCEQNLNHDAMYWYRQDPGQGLRLIYYSQIVNDFQKGDIAEGYSVSREKKESFPLTVTSAQKNPTAFYLCASSIYGEAFFGQGTRLTVV.

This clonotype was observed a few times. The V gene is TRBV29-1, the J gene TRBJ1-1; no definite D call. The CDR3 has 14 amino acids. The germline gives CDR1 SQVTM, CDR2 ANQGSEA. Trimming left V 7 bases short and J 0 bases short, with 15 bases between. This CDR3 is CSANPGPMNTEAFF. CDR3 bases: TGCAGCGCTAACCCAGGCCCCATGAACACTGAAGCTTTCTTT.

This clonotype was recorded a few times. CDR3: CASSDRETYGYTF. The DNA for the CDR3 is TGCGCCAGCAGCGACAGGGAAACCTATGGCTACACCTTC. This chain connects TRBV5-1 to TRBJ1-2; 7 nucleotides align to TRBD1. Unmatched junction bases numbered 4, after V lost 4 bases and J lost 4 bases. Per germline, CDR1 SGHRS and CDR2 YFSETQ. CDR3 length: 13 amino acids. Using reference TRBV5-1 and TRBJ1-2 for the parts outside the CDR3, the full variable domain is KAGVTQTPRYLIKTRGQQVTLSCSPISGHRSVSWYQQTPGQGLQFLFEYFSETQRNKGNFPGRFSGRQFSNSRSEMNVSTLELGDSALYLCASSDRETYGYTFGSGTRLTVV.

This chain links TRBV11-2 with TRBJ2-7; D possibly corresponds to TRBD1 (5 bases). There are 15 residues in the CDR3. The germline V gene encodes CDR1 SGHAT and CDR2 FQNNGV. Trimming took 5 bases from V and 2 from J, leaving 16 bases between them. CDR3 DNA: TGTGCCAGCAGCCGGCAATGGGGCGCCACCTACGAGCAGTACTTC. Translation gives CASSRQWGATYEQYF.

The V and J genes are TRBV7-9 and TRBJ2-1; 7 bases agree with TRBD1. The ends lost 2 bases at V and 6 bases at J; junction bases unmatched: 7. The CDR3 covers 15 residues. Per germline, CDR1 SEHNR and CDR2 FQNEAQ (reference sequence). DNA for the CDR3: TGTGCCAGCAGCTTAACCAGGGCAGGGGGCAATGAGCAGTTCTTC. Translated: CASSLTRAGGNEQFF.

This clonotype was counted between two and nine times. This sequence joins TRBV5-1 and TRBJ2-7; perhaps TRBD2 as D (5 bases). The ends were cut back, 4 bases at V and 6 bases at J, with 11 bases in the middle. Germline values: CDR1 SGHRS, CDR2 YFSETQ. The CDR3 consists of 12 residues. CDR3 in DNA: TGCGCCAGCAGCGTCTCGGGGATCGAGCAGTACTTC. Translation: CASSVSGIEQYF.

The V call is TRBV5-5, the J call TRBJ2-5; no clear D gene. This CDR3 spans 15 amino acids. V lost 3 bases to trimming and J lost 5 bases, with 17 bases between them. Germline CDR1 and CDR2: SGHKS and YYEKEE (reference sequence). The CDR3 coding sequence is TGTGCCAGCAGCTCGGGCCCAGTTCGCCGGGAGACCCAGTACTTC. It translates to CASSSGPVRRETQYF.

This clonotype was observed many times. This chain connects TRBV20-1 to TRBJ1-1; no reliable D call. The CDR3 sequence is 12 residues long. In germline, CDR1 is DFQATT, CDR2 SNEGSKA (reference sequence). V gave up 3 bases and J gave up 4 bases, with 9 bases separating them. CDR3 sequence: CSAREGGTEAFF. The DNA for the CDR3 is TGCAGTGCTAGGGAGGGTGGCACTGAAGCTTTCTTT.

CDR3 nucleotides: TGCAGTGCTAAAAAAACAGGGGGAGGGACAGATACGCAGTATTTT. Its protein product is CSAKKTGGGTDTQYF. V and J are TRBV20-1 and TRBJ2-3; D is perhaps TRBD1 (8 bases). Trimming removed 4 bases from V and 3 bases from J, with 17 bases in between. Germline V lookup: CDR1 DFQATT, CDR2 SNEGSKA (reference sequence). This CDR3 is 15 amino acids long.

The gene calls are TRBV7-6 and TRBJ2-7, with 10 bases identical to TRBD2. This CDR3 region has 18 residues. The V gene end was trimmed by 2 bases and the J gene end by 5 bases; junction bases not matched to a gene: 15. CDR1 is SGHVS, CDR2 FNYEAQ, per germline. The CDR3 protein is CASSLCASGSTFCHEQYF. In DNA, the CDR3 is TGTGCCAGCAGCTTATGCGCTAGCGGGAGTACGTTTTGCCACGAGCAGTACTTC.